Below are 10 T cell receptor beta chains sequenced from a single sample in a study of blood T cell repertoires in COVID-19. The data were produced by immunoSEQ multiplex PCR, yet TCRdb's version contains in-frame clones alone and is incomplete. Seen here are 200,000 to 250,000 clones, around 82% observed once, and the top ten hold around 4.6%. Source material: PBMCs or T cells enriched from blood (not recorded which). The receptors here all came from a woman in her forties or fifties who had been exposed to COVID-19.

Only one count was recorded for this clone. The genes are TRBV10-3 and TRBJ2-7, with a tentative D call TRBD2 (6 bases). The CDR3 is 14 residues long. The germline V and J ends were trimmed by 11 bases and 3 bases, with 20 bases remaining between them. CDR1 is ENHRY, CDR2 SYGVKD, per germline. The CDR3 DNA reads as TGTGCCTCATTTTCCGGGACGGACTACTACGAGCAGTACTTC. Translating gives CASFSGTDYYEQYF.

V is TRBV24-1 and J is TRBJ2-1; D remains unclear. The CDR3 length is 12 residues. Trimming pared 12 bases from V and 0 bases from J, leaving 8 bases between. Germline V CDR1 and CDR2: KGHDR, SFDVKD. The chain's CDR3 is CACSVSYNEQFF. The CDR3 coding sequence is TGTGCCTGCTCAGTCTCCTACAATGAGCAGTTCTTC.

This rearrangement joins TRBV3-1 (or the pseudogene TRBV3-2) to TRBJ1-1; the D gene is possibly TRBD1 (5 bases). Germline values: CDR1 LGHDT, CDR2 YNNKEL (reference sequence). The CDR3 contains 11 residues. V lost 8 bases and J lost 6, with 10 bases in between. CDR3 sequence: CASQRGAEAFF. The CDR3 nucleotides read TGTGCCAGCCAGCGGGGGGCTGAAGCTTTCTTT.

V is TRBV12-5 and J is TRBJ1-2, with a tentative D call TRBD1 (5 bases). CDR1 is LGHNT and CDR2 is FRNRAP in the germline V gene. This CDR3 comprises 14 residues. V gave up 5 bases and J gave up 7 bases, with 17 bases separating them. CDR3 residues: CASGLSGGRGGYTF. The CDR3 nucleotides are TGTGCTAGTGGTCTCTCGGGGGGACGGGGTGGCTACACCTTC.

The V call is TRBV29-1, the J call TRBJ1-1, with a possible D match to TRBD1 (6 bases). Trimming shortened V by 7 bases and J by 5 bases, and 17 bases separated the two germline ends. The length of the CDR3 is 13 residues. Germline V gene data show CDR1 as SQVTM and CDR2 as ANQGSEA. The CDR3 here is CSGGVQGGTEAFF. The CDR3 nucleotides read TGCAGCGGAGGGGTACAGGGCGGAACTGAAGCTTTCTTT.

J is TRBJ2-2 and V is TRBV5-1, with TRBD2 identical over 7 bases. The CDR3 consists of 16 residues. CDR1 and CDR2 from the germline V gene are SGHRS and YFSETQ. Trimming cost V 0 bases and J 4 bases; bases outside gene matches: 6. The CDR3 bases are TGCGCCAGCAGCTTGGAGGGACTAAGGGGCACCGGGGAGCTGTTTTTT. Its translation is CASSLEGLRGTGELFF.

The V call is TRBV3-1 (or the pseudogene TRBV3-2), the J call TRBJ2-3; D not certain. The germline V and J ends were trimmed by 1 base and 6 bases, with 8 bases remaining between them. This CDR3 contains 13 residues. Germline assignment: CDR1 LGHDT and CDR2 YNNKEL (reference sequence). DNA of the CDR3: TGTGCCAGCAGCCAAGTATCCGCGGATACGCAGTATTTT. It specifies CASSQVSADTQYF.

There are a few counts of this clone. This sequence joins TRBV7-9 and TRBJ1-1; 9 nucleotides match TRBD1. Trimming cost V 0 bases and J 6 bases; bases outside gene matches: 5. There are 15 residues in the CDR3. Germline values: CDR1 SEHNR, CDR2 FQNEAQ (reference sequence). Written as DNA, the CDR3 is TGTGCCAGCAGCTTAGCGCGGACAGGGGAGGCTGAAGCTTTCTTT. It encodes CASSLARTGEAEAFF.

V is TRBV5-1 and J is TRBJ1-1; D not resolved. Germline values: CDR1 SGHRS, CDR2 YFSETQ. The CDR3 length is 15 residues. The ends were cut back, 1 base at V and 4 bases at J, with 14 bases in the middle. CDR3 in amino acids: CASSLKDFEGTEAFF. The DNA for the CDR3 is TGCGCCAGCAGCTTGAAGGACTTCGAGGGCACTGAAGCTTTCTTT.

The CDR3 loop is CTSSQGGGNNEQFF. The CDR3 coding sequence is TGCACCAGCAGCCAAGGCGGGGGCAACAATGAGCAGTTCTTC. This chain uses TRBV1 with TRBJ2-1; no check of the table's D call, TRBD2, against the DNA was made. TRBV1 is a pseudogene. The CDR3 loop spans 14 amino acids.